These 30 T cell receptor beta chains came from one sample sequenced in a study of shared clonotypes between healthy human individuals. Sequencing used immunoSEQ multiplex PCR; TCRdb keeps in-frame clones, though not all of them. In the table there are some 500,000 clones, roughly 80% of which are singletons. Sample: PBMCs. All receptors come from a middle-aged woman in good health. Some clones in this sample may be carry-over from other donors' samples.

The chain joins TRBV25-1 to TRBJ1-5; the match to TRBD1 covers 9 bases. CDR1 and CDR2 (germline): MGHDK, SYGVNS. With V trimmed by 3 bases and J by 6 bases, 6 bases remained unmatched. The CDR3 is 15 residues long. The CDR3 spells CASSDRDRDSQPQHF. The DNA for the CDR3 is TGTGCCAGCAGTGACAGGGACAGGGATTCTCAGCCCCAGCATTTT.

The chain is built from TRBV19 and TRBJ2-1; tentatively, D is TRBD2 (5 bases). This CDR3 is built from 15 residues. In germline, CDR1 is LNHDA, CDR2 SQIVND (reference sequence). V lost 6 bases and J 0 bases, leaving 12 bases between the germline ends. The CDR3 reads CASRRASSSYNEQFF. For the CDR3, the DNA is TGTGCCAGTAGGCGGGCCTCGAGCTCCTACAATGAGCAGTTCTTC.

This chain connects TRBV28 to TRBJ2-7; the D gene could be TRBD1 or TRBD2 (6 bases each). This CDR3 region has 13 residues. Germline lookup yields CDR1 MDHEN and CDR2 SYDVKM. Trimming shortened V by 6 bases and J by 5 bases, and 14 bases separated the two germline ends. CDR3 residues: CASRGGAPHEQYF. In DNA, the CDR3 is TGTGCCAGCAGGGGGGGCGCGCCCCACGAGCAGTACTTC.

CDR3 sequence reads: CASSLMSGPSYEQYF. In DNA, the CDR3 is TGCGCCAGCAGCTTGATGTCAGGGCCGTCCTACGAGCAGTACTTC. J is TRBJ2-7 and V is TRBV5-1; tentatively, D is TRBD1 (5 bases). The ends were cut back, 1 base at V and 1 base at J, with 12 bases in the middle. The CDR3 is made up of 15 amino acids. Germline V CDR1 and CDR2: SGHRS, YFSETQ.

The rearrangement joins TRBV28 to TRBJ2-5; D is unclear. The V gene's germline CDR1 is MDHEN and CDR2 SYDVKM. Trimming removed 5 bases at V and 4 bases at J, with 20 bases between. The CDR3 has 16 residues. This CDR3 is CASSPGNSFLGETQYF. In DNA, the CDR3 is TGTGCCAGCAGTCCTGGCAACTCCTTCCTGGGAGAGACCCAGTACTTC. Full variable domain (missing parts from reference TRBV28 and TRBJ2-5): DVKVTQSSRYLVKRTGEKVFLECVQDMDHENMFWYRQDPGLGLRLIYFSYDVKMKEKGDIPEGYSVSREKKERFSLILESASTNQTSMYLCASSPGNSFLGETQYFGPGTRLLVL.

The chain is built from TRBV15 and TRBJ2-2; 7 bases agree with TRBD1. The CDR3 loop spans 15 amino acids. Germline V gives CDR1 LNHNV, CDR2 YYDKDF (reference sequence). With V trimmed by 4 bases and J by 4 bases, 6 bases remained unmatched. The CDR3 protein is CATSTRQGPTGELFF. DNA of the CDR3: TGTGCCACCAGCACCAGACAGGGACCCACCGGGGAGCTGTTTTTT.

In DNA form, the CDR3 reads TGTGCCAGCAGGGATGGACAGGACTCCTACGAGCAGTACTTC. Its protein product is CASRDGQDSYEQYF. The chain joins TRBV6-6 to TRBJ2-7; the match to TRBD1 covers 7 bases. The junction had 5 bases not matched to a gene; V was cut back by 6 bases and J by 0 bases. The CDR3 length is 14 residues. CDR1 is MNHNY and CDR2 is SVGAGI in the germline V gene (reference sequence).

The CDR3 sequence is CASQGRNTEAFF. Here the CDR3 DNA reads TGTGCCAGTCAGGGGAGGAACACTGAAGCTTTCTTT. The chain joins TRBV28 to TRBJ1-1, with a possible D match to TRBD1 (6 bases). Germline V gene lookup returns CDR1 MDHEN and CDR2 SYDVKM. The V and J ends lost 9 bases and 1 base respectively, with 9 bases between them. CDR3 length equals 12 residues.

This sequence joins TRBV11-2 and TRBJ2-5; D may be TRBD2 (5 bases). The end of the DNA is better explained by TRBJ2-7, so the J call may be wrong. CDR1 is SGHAT, CDR2 FQNNGV, per germline. The CDR3 sequence is 15 residues long. This chain's CDR3 is CASSPHRADLYEQYF. For the CDR3, the DNA is TGTGCCAGCAGCCCCCACCGAGCGGACCTCTACGAGCAGTACTTC.

The chain couples TRBV5-4 to TRBJ2-7, with 8 bases matching TRBD2. The trim removed 4 bases at V and 6 bases at J, leaving 9 bases unmatched. Germline loops: CDR1 SGHNT, CDR2 YYREEE (reference sequence). The CDR3 consists of 14 residues. The chain's CDR3 is CASSTGLDGSEQYF. The DNA of the CDR3 is TGTGCCAGCAGCACGGGACTAGACGGGAGCGAGCAGTACTTC. Full variable domain (missing parts from reference TRBV5-4 and TRBJ2-7): ETGVTQSPTHLIKTRGQQVTLRCSSQSGHNTVSWYQQALGQGPQFIFQYYREEENGRGNFPPRFSGLQFPNYSSELNVNALELDDSALYLCASSTGLDGSEQYFGPGTRLTVT.

The genes are TRBV2 and TRBJ1-2; TRBD1 matches 9 bases. Germline CDR1 is SNHLY and CDR2 is FYNNEI. The CDR3 spans 13 residues. The junction had 5 bases not matched to a gene; V was cut back by 6 bases and J by 6 bases. This chain's CDR3 is CASRPGTGNGYTF. The CDR3 DNA reads as TGTGCCAGCAGACCCGGGACAGGGAATGGCTACACCTTC.

V and J are TRBV7-2 and TRBJ2-7, with 14 positions matching TRBD2. This CDR3 contains 15 residues. V dropped 4 bases and J dropped 7; count of bases not matched to a gene: 6. Per the germline V gene, CDR1 is SGHTA and CDR2 is FQGNSA. The CDR3 DNA reads TGTGCCAGCAGCTCGACTAGCGGGAGGGTTGGTGAGCAGTACTTC. Amino acid sequence: CASSSTSGRVGEQYF. Using reference TRBV7-2 and TRBJ2-7 for the parts outside the CDR3, the full variable domain is GAGVSQSPSNKVTEKGKDVELRCDPISGHTALYWYRQSLGQGLEFLIYFQGNSAPDKSGLPSDRFSAERTGGSVSTLTIQRTQQEDSAVYLCASSSTSGRVGEQYFGPGTRLTVT.

This clone appeared a few times. The sample carries other DNA sequences with the same CDR3. The chain uses TRBV5-6 and TRBJ2-1; TRBD2 might be the D (5 bases). Trimming took 2 bases from V and 9 from J, leaving 18 bases between them. The CDR3 totals 15 residues. Germline assignment: CDR1 SGHDT and CDR2 YYEEEE. This chain's CDR3 is CASSFSRAALGEQFF. CDR3 DNA: TGTGCCAGCAGCTTTTCGAGGGCCGCTTTAGGTGAGCAGTTCTTC. Looking up the rest from reference TRBV5-6 and TRBJ2-1 gives the full variable domain: DAGVTQSPTHLIKTRGQQVTLRCSPKSGHDTVSWYQQALGQGPQFIFQYYEEEERQRGNFPDRFSGHQFPNYSSELNVNALLLGDSALYLCASSFSRAALGEQFFGPGTRLTVL.

The chain links TRBV28 to TRBJ2-7; 9 bases map to TRBD1. Looked up from germline, CDR1 is MDHEN and CDR2 is SYDVKM. After removal of 3 bases from V and 6 bases from J, the junction contained 6 bases not matched to a gene. This CDR3 comprises 14 residues. The CDR3 is CASSFPGTGSEQYF. The CDR3 bases are TGTGCCAGCAGTTTCCCCGGGACAGGGTCCGAGCAGTACTTC.

This chain links TRBV6-1 with TRBJ1-2; 9 bases agree with TRBD1. The CDR3 has 15 amino acids. CDR1 is MNHNS, CDR2 SASEGT, per germline. The V gene end was trimmed by 2 bases and the J gene end by 8 bases; junction bases not matched to a gene: 9. CDR3 in amino acids: CASSENLQGAEGYTF. CDR3 bases: TGTGCCAGCAGTGAAAACCTACAGGGGGCAGAAGGCTACACCTTC.

The chain recombines TRBV5-6 with TRBJ1-1; tentative D call: TRBD1 (6 bases). The germline CDR1 and CDR2 sequences are SGHDT and YYEEEE. V gave up 4 bases and J gave up 11 bases, with 12 bases separating them. There are 11 residues in the CDR3. CDR3 nucleotides: TGTGCCAGCAGCACGGGGGACAAGGCTTTCTTT. As protein: CASSTGDKAFF.

This chain joins TRBV21-1 and TRBJ1-1; the D call TRBD1 from the table was never checked on the DNA. TRBV21-1 is marked as a pseudogene. The CDR3 sequence is 14 residues long. CDR3 sequence reads: CASSSTSMNTEAFF. Written as DNA, the CDR3 is TGTGCCAGCAGCAGCACAAGTATGAACACTGAAGCTTTCTTT.

The rearrangement links TRBV27 to TRBJ2-7, with 7 nucleotides matching TRBD1. CDR1 MNHEY and CDR2 SMNVEV come from the germline V gene (reference sequence). V trimming: 7 bases; J trimming: 2 bases; junction bases outside the gene matches: 5. This CDR3 spans 13 amino acids. The CDR3 DNA is TGTGCCAGCAAAATGACAGGGCCCTACGAGCAGTACTTC. It is translated as CASKMTGPYEQYF.

The gene calls are TRBV6-5 and TRBJ2-1; the D gene is possibly TRBD2 (6 bases). Looked up from germline, CDR1 is MNHEY and CDR2 is SVGAGI. Deletions cut 6 bases from V and 8 bases from J, with 20 bases between. The CDR3 covers 15 residues. This chain's CDR3 is CASSRGGRGYDEQFF. Written as DNA, the CDR3 is TGTGCCAGCAGCCGCGGAGGGCGTGGGTACGATGAGCAGTTCTTC.

This chain connects TRBV4-2 to TRBJ2-2; 7 nucleotides line up with TRBD2. CDR1 and CDR2 (germline): LGHNA, YNFKEQ. CDR3 size: 15 residues. Trimming took 6 bases from V and 3 from J; bases not matched to a gene: 7. CDR3 DNA: TGTGCCAGCAGGGTGGCGGGAGAGGACACCGGGGAGCTGTTTTTT. Translation: CASRVAGEDTGELFF.

This sequence joins TRBV5-1 and TRBJ2-5, with 10 bases that match TRBD1. After removal of 4 bases from V and 1 base from J, the junction contained 7 bases not matched to a gene. The germline gives CDR1 SGHRS, CDR2 YFSETQ. The CDR3 totals 16 residues. The CDR3 region is CASSPGGTGAQETQYF. CDR3 bases: TGCGCCAGCAGCCCCGGTGGGACAGGGGCCCAAGAGACCCAGTACTTC.

Only one count was recorded for this clone. V usage is TRBV2 and J usage is TRBJ2-7; D might be TRBD1 (5 bases). V lost 6 bases to trimming and J lost 2 bases, with 14 bases between them. The germline V gene encodes CDR1 SNHLY and CDR2 FYNNEI. This CDR3 is 14 amino acids long. CDR3 DNA sequence: TGTGCCAGCAGCCAGGGTTCTTCGGCCTACGAGCAGTACTTC. It yields the protein CASSQGSSAYEQYF.

V and J are TRBV30 and TRBJ1-1; the D gene is possibly TRBD1 (6 bases). CDR1 GTSNPN and CDR2 SVGIG come from the germline V gene (reference sequence). V lost 8 bases to trimming and J lost 11 bases, with 24 bases between them. The CDR3 contains 13 residues. The CDR3 spells CAGTSGVLSRAFF. The CDR3 DNA is TGTGCCGGTACATCAGGGGTACTATCGAGGGCTTTCTTT.

This clone was detected only once. The chain couples TRBV29-1 to TRBJ2-1, with TRBD2 matching over 8 bases. This CDR3 region has 14 residues. CDR1 SQVTM and CDR2 ANQGSEA come from the germline V gene. J lost 4 bases, V lost 7 bases, and 9 bases had no gene match. The CDR3 spells CSGSVAGLYNEQFF. CDR3 DNA sequence: TGCAGCGGCTCCGTAGCGGGGCTATACAATGAGCAGTTCTTC.

The gene calls are TRBV7-3 and TRBJ2-2; TRBD2 aligns across 11 bases. The germline gives CDR1 SGHTA, CDR2 FQGTGA. The CDR3 spans 15 residues. J was trimmed by 6 bases and V by 5 bases; bases with no gene match: 5. The CDR3 nucleotides are TGTGCCAGCAGCCGCATAGCGGGAGGGGCCGGGGAGCTGTTTTTT. Protein product: CASSRIAGGAGELFF.

The CDR3 coding sequence is TGTGCCAGCAGCCCACGGGACTACGCCTACGAGCAGTACTTC. Its translation is CASSPRDYAYEQYF. J is TRBJ2-7 and V is TRBV9; 7 bases fit TRBD2. V gave up 4 bases and J gave up 2 bases; unmatched junction bases: 6. CDR1 and CDR2 (germline): SGDLS, YYNGEE. This CDR3 region has 14 residues.

The rearrangement links TRBV28 to TRBJ1-5; no clear D gene. Trimming cost V 3 bases and J 0 bases, with 12 bases left between them. Germline V lookup: CDR1 MDHEN, CDR2 SYDVKM. The CDR3 has 16 amino acids. CDR3 bases: TGTGCCAGCAGTTTTCTGGGGAGGAATAGCAATCAGCCCCAGCATTTT. This encodes CASSFLGRNSNQPQHF.

The V and J genes are TRBV5-4 and TRBJ2-6, with a possible D match to TRBD1 (5 bases). The CDR3 is 16 residues long. CDR1 is SGHNT, CDR2 YYREEE, per germline (reference sequence). V was cut by 0 bases and J by 0 bases, with 7 bases left in between. The CDR3 DNA reads TGTGCCAGCAGCTTGGTAGACAGCTCTGGGGCCAACGTCCTGACTTTC. Its protein is CASSLVDSSGANVLTF.

The rearrangement joins TRBV11-2 to TRBJ1-6, with TRBD1 identical over 7 bases. CDR3 length equals 15 residues. J was trimmed by 10 bases and V by 5 bases; bases with no gene match: 11. Germline V gene data show CDR1 as SGHAT and CDR2 as FQNNGV. The CDR3 loop reads CASSPTGNKRSPLHF. The CDR3 bases are TGTGCCAGCAGCCCGACAGGGAATAAGCGCTCACCCCTCCACTTT.

The V gene is TRBV5-5, the J gene TRBJ1-2, with 7 bases identical to TRBD1. Germline loops: CDR1 SGHKS, CDR2 YYEKEE (reference sequence). V was pared by 4 bases and J by 4 bases, with 19 bases of the junction left unmatched. The CDR3 consists of 18 residues. CDR3 sequence reads: CASSHATPDRVPGYGYTF. The CDR3, as DNA: TGTGCCAGCAGCCACGCCACCCCTGACAGGGTTCCTGGCTATGGCTACACCTTC.